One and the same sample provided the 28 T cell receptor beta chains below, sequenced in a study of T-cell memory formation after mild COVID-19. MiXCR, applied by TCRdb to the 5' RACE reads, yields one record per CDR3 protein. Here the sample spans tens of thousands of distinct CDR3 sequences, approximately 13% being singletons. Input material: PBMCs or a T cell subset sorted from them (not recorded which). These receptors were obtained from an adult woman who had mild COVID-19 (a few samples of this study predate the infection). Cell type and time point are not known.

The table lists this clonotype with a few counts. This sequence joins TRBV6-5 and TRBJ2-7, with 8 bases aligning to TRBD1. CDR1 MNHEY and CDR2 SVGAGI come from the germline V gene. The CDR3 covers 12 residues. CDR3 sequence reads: CATGQALYEQYF. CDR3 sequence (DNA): TGTGCGACGGGACAGGCACTCTACGAGCAGTACTTC.

The chain's CDR3 is CASSFPRQGEMNTEAFF. The DNA for the CDR3 is TGTGCCAGCAGCTTCCCCCGACAGGGCGAAATGAACACTGAAGCTTTCTTT. The rearrangement joins TRBV7-2 to TRBJ1-1; 7 nucleotides align to TRBD1. With V trimmed by 3 bases and J by 0 bases, 10 bases remained unmatched. The germline V gene encodes CDR1 SGHTA and CDR2 FQGNSA. The CDR3 has 17 residues.

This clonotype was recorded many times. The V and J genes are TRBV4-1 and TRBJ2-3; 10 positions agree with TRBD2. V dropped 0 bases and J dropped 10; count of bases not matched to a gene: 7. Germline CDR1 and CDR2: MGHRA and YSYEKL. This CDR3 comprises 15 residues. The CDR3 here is CASSQEGSSGRAQYF. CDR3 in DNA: TGCGCCAGCAGCCAAGAAGGTTCCAGCGGGAGGGCGCAGTATTTT.

CDR3: CASSPDKNTEAFF. The CDR3, as DNA: TGCGCCAGCAGCCCGGACAAGAACACTGAAGCTTTCTTT. J is TRBJ1-1 and V is TRBV5-1; possibly TRBD1 for D (5 bases). Germline V lookup: CDR1 SGHRS, CDR2 YFSETQ. With 4 bases removed from V and 1 base from J, the gap between germline ends came to 8 bases. This CDR3 has 13 residues.

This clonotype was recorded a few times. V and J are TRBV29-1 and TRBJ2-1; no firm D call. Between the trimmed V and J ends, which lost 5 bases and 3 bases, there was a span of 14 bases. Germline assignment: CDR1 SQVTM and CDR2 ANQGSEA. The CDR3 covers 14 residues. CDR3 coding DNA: TGCAGCGTTAGTGGGCCATTGGGCTACAATGAGCAGTTCTTC. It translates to CSVSGPLGYNEQFF.

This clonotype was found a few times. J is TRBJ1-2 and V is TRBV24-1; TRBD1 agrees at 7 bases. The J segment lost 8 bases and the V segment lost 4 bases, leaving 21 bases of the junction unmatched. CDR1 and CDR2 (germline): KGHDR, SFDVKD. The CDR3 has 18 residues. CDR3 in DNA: TGTGCCACCAGTGACAGCCCCGGGGGGCTAGAGGGGGCGGAGGGCTACACCTTC. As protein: CATSDSPGGLEGAEGYTF.

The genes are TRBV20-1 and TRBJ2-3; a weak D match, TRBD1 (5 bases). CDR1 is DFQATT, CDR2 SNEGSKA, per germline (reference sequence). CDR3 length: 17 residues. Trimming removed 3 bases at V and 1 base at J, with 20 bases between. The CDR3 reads CSASGASVAARTDTQYF. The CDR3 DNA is TGCAGTGCTAGTGGGGCTTCGGTGGCTGCCCGCACAGATACGCAGTATTTT.

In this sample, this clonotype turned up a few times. CDR3 protein: CSARDSDSNQPQHF. CDR3 bases: TGCAGTGCTAGAGACAGCGATAGCAATCAGCCCCAGCATTTT. The chain employs TRBV20-1 and TRBJ1-5, with D unresolved. Germline-derived CDR1 and CDR2 are DFQATT and SNEGSKA (reference sequence). V was cut by 0 bases and J by 0 bases, with 6 bases left in between. The CDR3 runs 14 residues.

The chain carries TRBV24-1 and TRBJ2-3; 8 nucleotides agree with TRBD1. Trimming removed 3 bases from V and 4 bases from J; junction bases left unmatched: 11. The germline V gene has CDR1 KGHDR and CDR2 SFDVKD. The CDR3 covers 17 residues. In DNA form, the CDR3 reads TGTGCCACCAGTGATCAATCAGGGGGCGCCTATTCAGATACGCAGTATTTT. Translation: CATSDQSGGAYSDTQYF.

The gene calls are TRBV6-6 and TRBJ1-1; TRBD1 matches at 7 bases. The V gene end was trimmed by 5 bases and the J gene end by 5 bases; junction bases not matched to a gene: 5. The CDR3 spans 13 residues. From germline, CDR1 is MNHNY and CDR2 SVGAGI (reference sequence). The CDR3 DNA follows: TGTGCCAGCAGTCCAGGGGGAAGGACTGAAGCTTTCTTT. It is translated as CASSPGGRTEAFF.

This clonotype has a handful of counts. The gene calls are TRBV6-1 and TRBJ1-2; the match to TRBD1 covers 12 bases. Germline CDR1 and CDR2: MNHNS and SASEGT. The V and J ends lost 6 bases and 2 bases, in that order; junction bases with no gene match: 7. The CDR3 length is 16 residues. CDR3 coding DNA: TGTGCCAGCAGGGGACAGGGGGCTAAAGGGAACTATGGCTACACCTTC. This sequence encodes CASRGQGAKGNYGYTF.

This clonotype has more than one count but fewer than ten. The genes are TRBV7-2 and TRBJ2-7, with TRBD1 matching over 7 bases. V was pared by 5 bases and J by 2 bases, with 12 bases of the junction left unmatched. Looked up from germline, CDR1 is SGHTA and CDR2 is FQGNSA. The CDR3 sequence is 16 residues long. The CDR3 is CASSTHPRGSTYEQYF. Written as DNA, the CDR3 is TGTGCCAGCAGCACCCACCCCAGGGGGTCAACCTACGAGCAGTACTTC. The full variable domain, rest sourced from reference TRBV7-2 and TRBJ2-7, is GAGVSQSPSNKVTEKGKDVELRCDPISGHTALYWYRQSLGQGLEFLIYFQGNSAPDKSGLPSDRFSAERTGGSVSTLTIQRTQQEDSAVYLCASSTHPRGSTYEQYFGPGTRLTVT.

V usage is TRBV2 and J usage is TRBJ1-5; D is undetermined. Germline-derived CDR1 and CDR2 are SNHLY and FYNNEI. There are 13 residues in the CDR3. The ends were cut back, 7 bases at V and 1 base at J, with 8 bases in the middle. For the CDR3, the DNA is TGTGCCAGCACCCGGAACAGCAATCAGCCCCAGCATTTT. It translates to CASTRNSNQPQHF.

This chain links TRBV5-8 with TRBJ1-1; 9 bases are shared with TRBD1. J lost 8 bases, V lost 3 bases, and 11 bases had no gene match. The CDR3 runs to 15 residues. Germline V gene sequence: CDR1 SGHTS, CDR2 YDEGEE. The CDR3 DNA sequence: TGTGCCAGCAGCTGGACAGGGGTCGGCGACGCAGAAGCTTTCTTT. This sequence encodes CASSWTGVGDAEAFF.

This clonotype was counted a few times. CDR3 nucleotides: TGTGCCAGCAGTTTTTCGGGGAGCACAGATACGCAGTATTTT. This codes for CASSFSGSTDTQYF. V and J are TRBV12-3 or TRBV12-4 and TRBJ2-3; tentatively, D is TRBD2 (5 bases). The CDR3 covers 14 residues. The V gene lost 3 bases and the J gene lost 0 bases, with 7 bases spanning the gap.

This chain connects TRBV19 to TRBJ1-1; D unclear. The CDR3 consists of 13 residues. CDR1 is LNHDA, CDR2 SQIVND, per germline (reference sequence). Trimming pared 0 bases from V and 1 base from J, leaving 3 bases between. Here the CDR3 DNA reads TGTGCCAGTAGTATAGATGGGAACACTGAAGCTTTCTTT. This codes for CASSIDGNTEAFF.

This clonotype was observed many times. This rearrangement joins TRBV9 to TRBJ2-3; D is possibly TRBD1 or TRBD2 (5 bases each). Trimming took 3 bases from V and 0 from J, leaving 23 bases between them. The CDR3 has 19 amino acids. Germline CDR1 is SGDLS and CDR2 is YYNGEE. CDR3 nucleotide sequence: TGTGCCAGCAGCGACCCCGGGACGGACCTAGCTACTAGCACAGATACGCAGTATTTT. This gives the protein CASSDPGTDLATSTDTQYF.

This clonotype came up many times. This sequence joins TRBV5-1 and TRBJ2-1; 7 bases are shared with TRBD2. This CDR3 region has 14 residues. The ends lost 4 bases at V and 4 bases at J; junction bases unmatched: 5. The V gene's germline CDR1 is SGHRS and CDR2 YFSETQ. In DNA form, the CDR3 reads TGCGCCAGCAGCCCCGATAGCGGGTACAATGAGCAGTTCTTC. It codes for CASSPDSGYNEQFF.

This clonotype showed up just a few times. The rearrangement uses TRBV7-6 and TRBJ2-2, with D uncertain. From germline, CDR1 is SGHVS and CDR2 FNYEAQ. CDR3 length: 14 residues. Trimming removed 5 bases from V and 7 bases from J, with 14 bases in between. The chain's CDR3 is CASSQRYKNGELFF. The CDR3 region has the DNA TGTGCCAGCAGCCAACGCTATAAAAACGGGGAGCTGTTTTTT.

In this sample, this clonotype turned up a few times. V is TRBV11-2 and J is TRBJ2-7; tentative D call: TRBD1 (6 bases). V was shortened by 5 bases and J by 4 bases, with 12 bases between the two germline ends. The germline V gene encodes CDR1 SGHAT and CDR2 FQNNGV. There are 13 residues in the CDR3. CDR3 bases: TGTGCCAGCAGCCAAACCAGGGGTTACGAGCAGTACTTC. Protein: CASSQTRGYEQYF.

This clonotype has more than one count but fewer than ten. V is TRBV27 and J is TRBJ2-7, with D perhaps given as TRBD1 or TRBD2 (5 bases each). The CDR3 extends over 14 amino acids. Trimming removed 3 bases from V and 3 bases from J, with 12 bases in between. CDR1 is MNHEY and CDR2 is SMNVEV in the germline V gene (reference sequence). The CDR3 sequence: CASSFRGGFYEQYF. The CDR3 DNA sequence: TGTGCCAGCAGTTTTCGGGGCGGATTCTACGAGCAGTACTTC.

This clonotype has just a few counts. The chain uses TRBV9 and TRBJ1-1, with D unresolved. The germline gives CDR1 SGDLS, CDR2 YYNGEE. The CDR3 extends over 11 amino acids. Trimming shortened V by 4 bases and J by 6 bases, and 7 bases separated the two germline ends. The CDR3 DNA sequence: TGTGCCAGCAGCTCCGGCCCTGAAGCTTTCTTT. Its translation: CASSSGPEAFF.

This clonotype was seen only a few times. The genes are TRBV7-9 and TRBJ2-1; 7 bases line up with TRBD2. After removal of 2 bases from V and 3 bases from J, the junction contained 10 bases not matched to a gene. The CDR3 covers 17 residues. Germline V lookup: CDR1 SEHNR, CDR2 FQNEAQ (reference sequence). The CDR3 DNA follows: TGTGCCAGCAGCTTACTTTGGGCGGGGGAATTCTACAATGAGCAGTTCTTC. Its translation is CASSLLWAGEFYNEQFF.

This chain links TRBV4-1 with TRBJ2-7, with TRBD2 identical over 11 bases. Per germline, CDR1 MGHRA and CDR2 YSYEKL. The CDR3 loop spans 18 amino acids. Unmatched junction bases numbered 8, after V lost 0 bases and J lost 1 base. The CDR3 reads CASSQDPASGGLSYEQYF. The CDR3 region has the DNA TGCGCCAGCAGCCAAGATCCGGCTAGCGGGGGGTTATCCTACGAGCAGTACTTC.

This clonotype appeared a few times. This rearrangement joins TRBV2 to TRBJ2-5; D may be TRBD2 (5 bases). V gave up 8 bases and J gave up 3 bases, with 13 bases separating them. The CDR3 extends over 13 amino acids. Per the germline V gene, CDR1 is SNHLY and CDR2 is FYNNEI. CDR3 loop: CASGRAEEETQYF. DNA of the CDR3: TGTGCCAGCGGGCGGGCCGAGGAAGAGACCCAGTACTTC. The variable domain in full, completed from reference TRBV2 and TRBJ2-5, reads EPEVTQTPSHQVTQMGQEVILRCVPISNHLYFYWYRQILGQKVEFLVSFYNNEISEKSEIFDDQFSVERPDGSNFTLKIRSTKLEDSAMYFCASGRAEEETQYFGPGTRLLVL.

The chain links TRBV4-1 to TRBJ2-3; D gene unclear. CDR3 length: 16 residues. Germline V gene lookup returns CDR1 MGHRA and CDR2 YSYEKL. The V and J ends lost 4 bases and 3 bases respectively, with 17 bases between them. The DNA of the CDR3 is TGCGCCAGCAGCCCTCCCTATGACAAACTTACAGATACGCAGTATTTT. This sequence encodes CASSPPYDKLTDTQYF.

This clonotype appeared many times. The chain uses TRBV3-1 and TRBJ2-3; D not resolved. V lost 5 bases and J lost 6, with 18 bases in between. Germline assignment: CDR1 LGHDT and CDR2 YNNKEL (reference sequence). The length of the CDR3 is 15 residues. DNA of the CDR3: TGTGCCAGCAGCTTCGCGGCCAACTTTGGGGATACGCAGTATTTT. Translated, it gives CASSFAANFGDTQYF.

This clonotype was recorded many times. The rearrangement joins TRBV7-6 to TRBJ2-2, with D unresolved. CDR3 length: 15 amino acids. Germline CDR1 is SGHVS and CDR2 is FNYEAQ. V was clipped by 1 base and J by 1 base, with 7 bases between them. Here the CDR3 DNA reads TGTGCCAGCAGCTTAGAGCTGGGGAACACCGGGGAGCTGTTTTTT. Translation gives CASSLELGNTGELFF.